This entry features one T cell receptor (beta chain) sequence. The CDR3 totals 11 residues. The germline CDR1 and CDR2 sequences are MGHDK and SYGVNS. With 5 bases removed from V and 11 bases from J, the gap between germline ends came to 10 bases. The sample belongs to a study of PD-L1 blockade in urothelial cancer. Overall study: Patients started atezolizumab at some point between 2013 and 2015, 1,200 mg intravenously every 3 weeks. T cells numbered a median of approximately 150,000 in the blood samples.

Generated by immunoSEQ multiplex PCR, the TCRdb table keeps only in-frame clones and is missing some. The sample yields around 50,000 clones, 70% to 85% seen once. As for time point: peripheral blood 6 weeks after treatment start. Between 1 and 8 samples per patient were obtained, pretreatment and on-treatment. Sample: PBMCs, taken around atezolizumab (anti-PD-L1) treatment. This sequence was found in a man aged 50 to 59 with urothelial cancer. The V and J genes are TRBV25-1 and TRBJ2-1; D is undetermined. The CDR3 DNA is TGTGCCAGCAGTATTAGCATTAAGCAGTTCTTC. This gives the protein CASSISIKQFF.